The 27 T cell receptor beta chains in this list originate from one sample, sequenced in a study of shared clonotypes between healthy human individuals. Profiled with immunoSEQ multiplex PCR; TCRdb holds only in-frame clones, not every one. The repertoire consists of millions of clones, with around 94% occurring once and the leading ten covering under 0.15%. The sequencing input was naive CD4+ T cells sorted from blood. Subset described: CD45RA+ positively selected. The receptors stem from a man aged 18 to 29 in good health.

This clone has only one observation. The V and J genes are TRBV19 and TRBJ2-5; TRBD1 matches at 12 bases. The CDR3 extends over 15 amino acids. Germline lookup yields CDR1 LNHDA and CDR2 SQIVND (reference sequence). V shed 6 bases, J shed 3 bases, and the junction held 5 bases outside the gene matches. The CDR3 here is CASRRGQGAEETQYF. For the CDR3, the DNA is TGTGCCAGTAGGCGGGGACAGGGGGCCGAAGAGACCCAGTACTTC.

This clone was counted only a few times. The chain carries TRBV30 and TRBJ1-6; D gene ambiguous. Germline V gene data show CDR1 as GTSNPN and CDR2 as SVGIG (reference sequence). This CDR3 region has 14 residues. V was cut by 2 bases and J by 3 bases, with 8 bases left in between. Here the CDR3 DNA reads TGTGCCTGGAGTAGACGGGACTATAATTCACCCCTCCACTTT. The encoded protein is CAWSRRDYNSPLHF. Full variable domain (rest looked up from reference TRBV30 and TRBJ1-6): SQTIHQWPATLVQPVGSPLSLECTVEGTSNPNLYWYRQAAGRGLQLLFYSVGIGQISSEVPQNLSASRPQDRQFILSSKKLLLSDSGFYLCAWSRRDYNSPLHFGNGTRLTVT.

This chain connects TRBV2 to TRBJ2-1; no definite D call. CDR1 SNHLY and CDR2 FYNNEI come from the germline V gene. V lost 4 bases, J lost 2 bases, and 9 bases lay in between. The CDR3 runs to 14 residues. The CDR3 bases are TGTGCCAGCAGTGTATGGGCTGCCTACAATGAGCAGTTCTTC. This translates into CASSVWAAYNEQFF.

The sample holds one count of this clone. This sequence joins TRBV27 and TRBJ2-7, with D hard to call. Germline V gene lookup returns CDR1 MNHEY and CDR2 SMNVEV (reference sequence). With 6 bases removed from V and 3 bases from J, the gap between germline ends came to 6 bases. This CDR3 comprises 11 residues. CDR3 in amino acids: CASRSIYEQYF. The CDR3 DNA follows: TGTGCCAGCAGATCAATCTACGAGCAGTACTTC.

This sequence joins TRBV6-1 and TRBJ1-2; TRBD1 aligns across 9 bases. Germline lookup yields CDR1 MNHNS and CDR2 SASEGT. The junction had 8 bases not matched to a gene; V was cut back by 0 bases and J by 6 bases. This CDR3 spans 16 amino acids. The CDR3 loop is CASSEAVLGQGNGYTF. CDR3 DNA sequence: TGTGCCAGCAGTGAAGCCGTCTTGGGACAGGGAAATGGCTACACCTTC.

This clone came up once. The V and J genes are TRBV5-6 and TRBJ2-2; 7 bases agree with TRBD1. J lost 5 bases, V lost 3 bases, and 13 bases had no gene match. The CDR3 has 17 residues. In germline, CDR1 is SGHDT, CDR2 YYEEEE. The CDR3 here is CASSSRGQLRRTGELFF. In DNA form, the CDR3 reads TGTGCCAGCAGCTCAAGGGGACAGCTCAGGAGAACCGGGGAGCTGTTTTTT.

The chain is built from TRBV18 and TRBJ2-1; 9 bases fit TRBD2. The germline V gene encodes CDR1 KGHSH and CDR2 LQKENI. The junction had 4 bases not matched to a gene; V was cut back by 4 bases and J by 0 bases. The CDR3 totals 16 residues. The chain's CDR3 is CASSRGGASSYNEQFF. Here the CDR3 DNA reads TGTGCCAGCTCACGCGGGGGGGCGAGCTCCTACAATGAGCAGTTCTTC.

The chain combines TRBV2 with TRBJ2-7, with TRBD2 as a possible D gene (5 bases). The CDR3 sequence is 13 residues long. V was cut by 4 bases and J by 3 bases, with 10 bases left in between. Germline CDR1 is SNHLY and CDR2 is FYNNEI. CDR3 sequence reads: CASSGSRDYEQYF. DNA of the CDR3: TGTGCCAGCAGTGGGTCCCGGGACTACGAGCAGTACTTC.

This clone was observed a single time. The chain employs TRBV7-2 and TRBJ1-2; D is ambiguous. V lost 4 bases and J 5 bases, leaving 8 bases between the germline ends. There are 12 residues in the CDR3. CDR1 is SGHTA and CDR2 is FQGNSA in the germline V gene. The CDR3 nucleotides are TGTGCCAGCAGCTCGGGAGCGTATGGCTACACCTTC. Protein: CASSSGAYGYTF.

The rearrangement joins TRBV5-4 to TRBJ2-1; D uncertain. Germline V gives CDR1 SGHNT, CDR2 YYREEE (reference sequence). V was cut by 7 bases and J by 6 bases, with 17 bases left in between. CDR3 length: 14 amino acids. The chain's CDR3 is CASSGTVTSNEQFF. The CDR3 nucleotides are TGTGCCAGCTCCGGAACAGTGACTTCCAATGAGCAGTTCTTC. Full variable domain (rest looked up from reference TRBV5-4 and TRBJ2-1): ETGVTQSPTHLIKTRGQQVTLRCSSQSGHNTVSWYQQALGQGPQFIFQYYREEENGRGNFPPRFSGLQFPNYSSELNVNALELDDSALYLCASSGTVTSNEQFFGPGTRLTVL.

The chain recombines TRBV30 with TRBJ1-5; 7 bases align to TRBD1. The CDR3 totals 13 residues. J was trimmed by 4 bases and V by 5 bases; bases with no gene match: 5. The germline gives CDR1 GTSNPN, CDR2 SVGIG (reference sequence). The CDR3 bases are TGTGCCTGGTCGGACAGGAGTAATCAGCCCCAGCATTTT. It yields the protein CAWSDRSNQPQHF.

As regards this clone: A much larger clone lies a single base off, so this may be a read error. The sample holds other DNA sequences that translate to the same CDR3. The chain employs TRBV7-2 and TRBJ2-2; D is undetermined. The V end lost 3 bases, the J end lost 5 bases, and 4 bases lay between the germline ends. The germline CDR1 and CDR2 sequences are SGHTA and FQGNSA. The CDR3 sequence is 12 residues long. CDR3 protein: CASSFATGELFF. The CDR3 DNA follows: TGTGCCAGCAGCTTCGCGACCGGGGAGCTGTTTTTT.

The rearrangement joins TRBV5-4 to TRBJ2-5, with D possibly being TRBD2 (6 bases). The ends were cut back, 1 base at V and 2 bases at J, with 12 bases in the middle. The CDR3 consists of 15 residues. Germline CDR1 is SGHNT and CDR2 is YYREEE (reference sequence). As DNA, the CDR3 is TGTGCCAGCAGCTTGCTGAGCGCGGGACAAGAGACCCAGTACTTC. It encodes CASSLLSAGQETQYF.

As to this clone: The junction shows a germline mismatch at one end, possibly a read error. This chain links TRBV20-1 with TRBJ1-1; the D gene is possibly TRBD1 (5 bases). CDR1 and CDR2 from the germline V gene are DFQATT and SNEGSKA (reference sequence). This CDR3 contains 10 residues. As DNA, the CDR3 is TGTCGAGGGGCTGACACTGAAGCTTTCTTT. This gives the protein CRGADTEAFF.

The CDR3 region has the DNA TGCGCCAGCAGTGGGGGCAGGGAGTGGGAAAAACTGTTTTTT. Translation: CASSGGREWEKLFF. The chain carries TRBV10-2 and TRBJ1-4; TRBD1 is a possible D gene (5 bases). Germline lookup yields CDR1 WSHSY and CDR2 SAAADI. The CDR3 runs 14 residues. V was cut by 4 bases and J by 8 bases, with 14 bases left in between.

The V gene is TRBV30, the J gene TRBJ2-1; TRBD2 matches at 13 bases. The V gene end was trimmed by 2 bases and the J gene end by 8 bases; junction bases not matched to a gene: 6. This CDR3 has 15 amino acids. Germline V gene lookup returns CDR1 GTSNPN and CDR2 SVGIG (reference sequence). The CDR3 DNA is TGTGCCTGGAGTTTGACTAGCGGGAGGATAGATGAGCAGTTCTTC. Its translation is CAWSLTSGRIDEQFF.

CDR3 protein: CASSFAGLNYGYTF. The CDR3 nucleotides read TGTGCCAGCAGCTTCGCAGGGCTTAACTATGGCTACACCTTC. V is TRBV7-9 and J is TRBJ1-2; TRBD1 is a possible D gene (5 bases). The CDR3 totals 14 residues. Germline V gene data show CDR1 as SEHNR and CDR2 as FQNEAQ (reference sequence). The V and J ends lost 3 bases and 1 base respectively, with 9 bases between them.

The rearrangement uses TRBV9 and TRBJ1-2; 7 bases line up with TRBD1. Losses at the gene ends were 0 bases for V and 2 bases for J; bases not matched to a gene: 4. This CDR3 is built from 15 residues. Germline assignment: CDR1 SGDLS and CDR2 YYNGEE. CDR3 coding DNA: TGTGCCAGCAGCGTAGGAGGGACAGAAAACTATGGCTACACCTTC. This sequence encodes CASSVGGTENYGYTF.

This chain joins TRBV7-9 and TRBJ2-1, with TRBD2 identical over 10 bases. The V segment lost 8 bases and the J segment 0 bases; nucleotides outside the gene matches: 16. Per germline, CDR1 SEHNR and CDR2 FQNEAQ (reference sequence). This CDR3 has 19 amino acids. This CDR3 reads CASELPFGLADFSYNEQFF. The DNA for the CDR3 is TGTGCCAGCGAGCTCCCCTTCGGACTAGCGGACTTCTCCTACAATGAGCAGTTCTTC.

On this clone itself: The sample contains more than one DNA sequence encoding this CDR3. The chain is built from TRBV19 and TRBJ2-2; D not resolved. Germline assignment: CDR1 LNHDA and CDR2 SQIVND (reference sequence). V lost 5 bases and J lost 3, with 4 bases in between. CDR3 length: 12 residues. CDR3 DNA sequence: TGTGCCAGTAGTCGCGACACCGGGGAGCTGTTTTTT. Protein sequence: CASSRDTGELFF.

The V gene is TRBV10-3, the J gene TRBJ2-3; D is unclear. V lost 2 bases, J lost 3 bases, and 15 bases lay in between. This CDR3 contains 16 residues. Germline CDR1 reads ENHRY; CDR2 reads SYGVKD. The CDR3 DNA reads as TGTGCCATCAGTGAGCAAACGGTGATTGGGACAGATACGCAGTATTTT. It yields the protein CAISEQTVIGTDTQYF.

Only a few counts were recorded for this clone. This rearrangement joins TRBV10-3 to TRBJ1-5; 9 bases are a match to TRBD1. The length of the CDR3 is 15 residues. Germline values: CDR1 ENHRY, CDR2 SYGVKD. Trimming at V came to 2 bases and at J to 6 bases, leaving 5 bases not matched to a gene. CDR3 residues: CAISEGTGTGQPQHF. The CDR3 coding sequence is TGTGCCATCAGTGAGGGGACAGGGACCGGTCAGCCCCAGCATTTT.

The V and J genes are TRBV10-2 and TRBJ2-7; 9 positions match TRBD2. CDR3 length: 15 amino acids. Losses at the gene ends were 7 bases for V and 1 base for J; bases not matched to a gene: 8. The germline V gene has CDR1 WSHSY and CDR2 SAAADI. The CDR3 nucleotides read TGCGCCAGCAAGGAGAGCGGGAGGCTGTCCTACGAGCAGTACTTC. It specifies CASKESGRLSYEQYF.

The V gene is TRBV5-4, the J gene TRBJ2-5; D is uncertain. The V end was cut by 0 bases, the J end by 6 bases, with 12 bases between. The CDR3 covers 14 residues. CDR1 and CDR2 from the germline V gene are SGHNT and YYREEE (reference sequence). The CDR3 region has the DNA TGTGCCAGCAGCTTGGCCGAAGGGTTTAAGACCCAGTACTTC. It specifies CASSLAEGFKTQYF.

The V call is TRBV6-1, the J call TRBJ1-2; D is unclear. Trimming left V 7 bases short and J 5 bases short, with 8 bases between. The CDR3 spans 11 residues. Germline loops: CDR1 MNHNS, CDR2 SASEGT. The CDR3 sequence: CASTDPYGYTF. CDR3 DNA sequence: TGTGCCAGCACCGACCCGTATGGCTACACCTTC.

The rearrangement uses TRBV10-3 and TRBJ2-5; 7 bases align to TRBD2. TRBJ2-7 matches the DNA end more closely, so the J call is doubtful. The CDR3 is 15 amino acids. Germline CDR1 and CDR2: ENHRY and SYGVKD. As DNA, the CDR3 is TGTGCCATCAGTGAGTCGGGAGGGCCTGGCTACGAGCAGTACTTC. This codes for CAISESGGPGYEQYF.

Here the CDR3 reads CASSSAGAGESDTQYF. In DNA form, the CDR3 reads TGTGCCAGCAGCTCCGCAGGGGCGGGAGAGTCAGATACGCAGTATTTT. The chain uses TRBV7-2 and TRBJ2-3; maybe TRBD2 (7 bases). The length of the CDR3 is 16 residues. The ends were cut back, 4 bases at V and 4 bases at J, with 18 bases in the middle. Germline V gene data show CDR1 as SGHTA and CDR2 as FQGNSA.